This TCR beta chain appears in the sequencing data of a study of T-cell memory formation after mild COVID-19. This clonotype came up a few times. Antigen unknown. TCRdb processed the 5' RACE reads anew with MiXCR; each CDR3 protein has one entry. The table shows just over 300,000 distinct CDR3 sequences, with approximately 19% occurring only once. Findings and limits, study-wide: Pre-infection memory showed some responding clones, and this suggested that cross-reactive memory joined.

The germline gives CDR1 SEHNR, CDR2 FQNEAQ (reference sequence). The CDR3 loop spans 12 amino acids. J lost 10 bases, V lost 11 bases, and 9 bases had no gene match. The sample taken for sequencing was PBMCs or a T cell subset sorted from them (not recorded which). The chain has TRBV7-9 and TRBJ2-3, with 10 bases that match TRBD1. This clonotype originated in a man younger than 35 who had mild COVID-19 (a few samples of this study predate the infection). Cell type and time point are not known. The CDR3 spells CAGTRDRGAQYF. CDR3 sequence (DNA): TGTGCCGGAACCCGGGACAGGGGAGCGCAGTATTTT. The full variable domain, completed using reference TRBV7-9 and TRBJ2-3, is DTGVSQNPRHKITKRGQNVTFRCDPISEHNRLYWYRQTLGQGPEFLTYFQNEAQLEKSRLLSDRFSAERPKGSFSTLEIQRTEQGDSAMYLCAGTRDRGAQYFGPGTRLTVL.